This T cell receptor beta chain was captured in a study of blood T cell repertoires in COVID-19. Method: immunoSEQ multiplex PCR; TCRdb's copy keeps in-frame clones and lacks some. Of 300,000 to 350,000 clones listed, around 90% were seen once; the top ten hold roughly 2.9%. CDR3 length: 16 residues. J lost 4 bases, V lost 1 base, and 7 bases had no gene match. Looked up from germline, CDR1 is PRHDT and CDR2 is FYEKMQ (reference sequence). The J gene is TRBJ2-7, the V gene TRBV13, with 10 positions matching TRBD2. Sequencing used peripheral blood. The clonotype was recovered from a woman in her thirties with COVID-19, enrolled during active disease. The chain's CDR3 is CASSLEPSGRLYEQYF. CDR3 coding DNA: TGTGCCAGCAGCTTAGAGCCTAGCGGGAGATTGTACGAGCAGTACTTC.